Below are 30 T cell receptor beta chains sequenced from a single sample in a study of shared clonotypes between healthy human individuals. Assay used: immunoSEQ multiplex PCR; TCRdb lists only in-frame clones, some missing. The table records approximately 2.5 million clones, 90% to 95% of them present only once. Material: naive CD4+ T cells from PBMCs. Subset of the sample: CD45RA+ positively selected. Every receptor here comes from a man aged 18-30 years in good health. Some clones in this sample may be carry-over from other donors' samples.

V is TRBV5-5 and J is TRBJ1-4, with a possible D match to TRBD1 (6 bases). Per the germline V gene, CDR1 is SGHKS and CDR2 is YYEKEE (reference sequence). The V gene lost 3 bases and the J gene lost 7 bases, with 19 bases spanning the gap. The CDR3 runs to 16 residues. CDR3 bases: TGTGCCAGCAGCTCAAGGGAGAACAGGGATGGTGAAAAACTGTTTTTT. Protein product: CASSSRENRDGEKLFF.

As for this clone: One end of the junction does not line up with germline, which may come from a read error. CDR3 region: CVWSGTGELFF. CDR3 coding DNA: TGTGTCTGGAGTGGCACCGGGGAGCTGTTTTTT. The chain links TRBV30 to TRBJ2-2; D remains unclear. This CDR3 contains 11 residues. Germline values: CDR1 GTSNPN, CDR2 SVGIG (reference sequence).

The CDR3: CASSLAGGIGDTGELFF. Here the CDR3 DNA reads TGCGCCAGCAGCCTAGCGGGGGGGATCGGAGATACCGGGGAGCTGTTTTTT. V gene TRBV5-1 combines with J gene TRBJ2-2, with 12 bases matching TRBD2. The germline V gene has CDR1 SGHRS and CDR2 YFSETQ. J lost 5 bases, V lost 4 bases, and 9 bases had no gene match. This CDR3 contains 17 residues.

The rearrangement joins TRBV20-1 to TRBJ2-1; the D is unclear. The CDR3 loop spans 10 amino acids. Germline V gene sequence: CDR1 DFQATT, CDR2 SNEGSKA (reference sequence). The DNA of the CDR3 is TGCAGCAAGCTCGGCTTATTCCCGTTCTTC. Protein sequence: CSKLGLFPFF.

This clone was counted only a few times. Other nucleotide sequences from this sample produce the same CDR3. The chain links TRBV30 to TRBJ1-3; D gene unclear. The CDR3 contains 13 residues. CDR1 is GTSNPN and CDR2 is SVGIG in the germline V gene (reference sequence). V lost 0 bases to trimming and J lost 3 bases, with 6 bases between them. The CDR3 DNA reads as TGTGCCTGGAGTGTTAATCTTGGAAACACCATATATTTT. Its protein product is CAWSVNLGNTIYF.

This clone showed up just once. The chain is built from TRBV7-8 and TRBJ2-3; D gene uncertain. V lost 5 bases and J 6 bases, leaving 18 bases between the germline ends. The CDR3 is made up of 15 amino acids. CDR1 and CDR2 (germline): SGHVS, FQNEAQ. In DNA form, the CDR3 reads TGTGCCAGCAGCCCTGCGGTCCGGGTAGGGGATACGCAGTATTTT. This codes for CASSPAVRVGDTQYF.

Comment on this clone: Within the sample, other DNA sequences also encode this same CDR3. This chain connects TRBV11-2 to TRBJ2-3; TRBD1 matches 11 bases. There are 14 residues in the CDR3. The ends lost 5 bases at V and 4 bases at J; junction bases unmatched: 2. Germline lookup yields CDR1 SGHAT and CDR2 FQNNGV. The CDR3 region has the DNA TGTGCCAGCAGCCTGGACAGGGGGCCAGATACGCAGTATTTT. Translation gives CASSLDRGPDTQYF.

This chain connects TRBV6-5 to TRBJ1-2, with TRBD1 as a possible D gene (5 bases). Germline values: CDR1 MNHEY, CDR2 SVGAGI. The CDR3 sequence is 12 residues long. V lost 4 bases to trimming and J lost 8 bases, with 11 bases between them. The CDR3 here is CASSSTAWGYTF. The CDR3 DNA is TGTGCCAGCAGTTCGACAGCCTGGGGCTACACCTTC.

This clone has more than one count but fewer than ten. The chain combines TRBV27 with TRBJ1-1; D is ambiguous. V gave up 0 bases and J gave up 2 bases, with 16 bases separating them. This CDR3 is 17 amino acids long. Germline V lookup: CDR1 MNHEY, CDR2 SMNVEV (reference sequence). CDR3 bases: TGTGCCAGCAGTTTATCGGCAGGCGACCCCTTTAACACTGAAGCTTTCTTT. Protein sequence: CASSLSAGDPFNTEAFF.

The CDR3 bases are TGTGCCAGCAGCTCCTACCAAAACACCGGGGAGCTGTTTTTT. The encoded protein is CASSSYQNTGELFF. The chain employs TRBV11-3 and TRBJ2-2; D gene unclear. Germline assignment: CDR1 SGHNT and CDR2 YENEEA. This CDR3 contains 14 residues. Trimming took off 4 bases at V and 2 bases at J, with 8 bases between the two ends.

The chain recombines TRBV5-1 with TRBJ2-3; D gene uncertain. The V end was cut by 4 bases, the J end by 4 bases, with 13 bases between. The CDR3 has 14 residues. Germline V gene sequence: CDR1 SGHRS, CDR2 YFSETQ. Here the CDR3 DNA reads TGCGCCAGCAGCCAACCGGACGGAGCAGATACGCAGTATTTT. This encodes CASSQPDGADTQYF.

CDR3 loop: CASSAVERIAFF. The DNA of the CDR3 is TGTGCCAGCAGTGCCGTCGAGCGAATAGCTTTCTTT. This chain uses TRBV28 with TRBJ1-1; D is undetermined. The CDR3 has 12 residues. CDR1 and CDR2 (germline): MDHEN, SYDVKM. V lost 5 bases and J 10 bases, leaving 14 bases between the germline ends.

The chain links TRBV7-2 to TRBJ2-7; 8 bases match TRBD2. Germline-derived CDR1 and CDR2 are SGHTA and FQGNSA. V lost 2 bases, J lost 1 base, and 7 bases stayed unmatched. CDR3 length equals 16 residues. In nucleotides, the CDR3 is TGTGCCAGCAGCTTATGGGCCGGCGGGGGGTCCTACGAGCAGTACTTC. This translates into CASSLWAGGGSYEQYF.

The V and J genes are TRBV27 and TRBJ1-1; the D gene is possibly TRBD1 (5 bases). V was cut by 6 bases and J by 3 bases, with 20 bases left in between. Germline CDR1 MNHEY, CDR2 SMNVEV (reference sequence). The CDR3 spans 16 residues. The chain's CDR3 is CASSRGGVGLYTEAFF. CDR3 nucleotides: TGTGCCAGCAGCCGTGGTGGGGTGGGGCTGTACACTGAAGCTTTCTTT.

J is TRBJ2-2 and V is TRBV2; the match to TRBD2 covers 7 bases. V dropped 8 bases and J dropped 2; count of bases not matched to a gene: 14. This CDR3 has 17 residues. Germline values: CDR1 SNHLY, CDR2 FYNNEI. This CDR3 reads CASRSFLGGNNTGELFF. CDR3 bases: TGTGCCAGCCGATCCTTTCTCGGGGGGAATAACACCGGGGAGCTGTTTTTT.

The chain recombines TRBV19 with TRBJ1-2; possible D gene TRBD1, 5 bases. The CDR3 is made up of 13 amino acids. Germline loops: CDR1 LNHDA, CDR2 SQIVND (reference sequence). The V end lost 7 bases, the J end lost 4 bases, and 13 bases lay between the germline ends. The chain's CDR3 is CASTQHRGYGYTF. In nucleotides, the CDR3 is TGTGCCAGTACCCAACATAGGGGCTATGGCTACACCTTC. Complete variable domain (other parts from reference TRBV19 and TRBJ1-2): DGGITQSPKYLFRKEGQNVTLSCEQNLNHDAMYWYRQDPGQGLRLIYYSQIVNDFQKGDIAEGYSVSREKKESFPLTVTSAQKNPTAFYLCASTQHRGYGYTFGSGTRLTVV.

The DNA for the CDR3 is TGTGCCAGCAGCTTAGCTGTCGGGAGGGATACGCAGTATTTT. Translated: CASSLAVGRDTQYF. The chain combines TRBV7-2 with TRBJ2-3; 7 bases fit TRBD2. The CDR3 runs 14 residues. In germline, CDR1 is SGHTA, CDR2 FQGNSA. With 0 bases clipped from V and 6 bases from J, the junction kept 3 bases outside the gene matches.

The genes are TRBV5-5 and TRBJ2-7; a possible D gene is TRBD2 (5 bases). This CDR3 region has 16 residues. Germline CDR1 and CDR2: SGHKS and YYEKEE (reference sequence). Trimming removed 2 bases from V and 0 bases from J, with 15 bases in between. The CDR3 sequence is CASSFSGVVSSYEQYF. CDR3 DNA: TGTGCCAGCAGCTTCTCCGGGGTAGTTAGCTCCTACGAGCAGTACTTC.

V usage is TRBV9 and J usage is TRBJ2-5; 10 positions agree with TRBD2. Germline V lookup: CDR1 SGDLS, CDR2 YYNGEE. The CDR3 runs to 14 residues. The ends lost 3 bases at V and 4 bases at J; junction bases unmatched: 3. The CDR3 DNA follows: TGTGCCAGCAGCGAGACTAGCGGGCCAGAGACCCAGTACTTC. Its translation is CASSETSGPETQYF.

This sequence joins TRBV6-1 and TRBJ2-5, with D possibly matching TRBD1 (9 bases). The V and J ends lost 6 bases and 7 bases respectively, with 21 bases between them. The CDR3 contains 15 residues. The germline V gene has CDR1 MNHNS and CDR2 SASEGT. CDR3 sequence reads: CASSLGGGQGGTQYF. In DNA form, the CDR3 reads TGTGCCAGCAGCCTCGGGGGGGGACAGGGAGGGACCCAGTACTTC.

Concerning this clone itself: This specimen includes other DNA sequences encoding the same CDR3. V gene TRBV5-1 combines with J gene TRBJ1-1, with D unclear. Per the germline V gene, CDR1 is SGHRS and CDR2 is YFSETQ. CDR3 length: 14 amino acids. Trimming left V 0 bases short and J 2 bases short, with 8 bases between. In nucleotides, the CDR3 is TGCGCCAGCAGCTTGGTCGGCGCCAACACTGAAGCTTTCTTT. Its protein is CASSLVGANTEAFF.

The chain recombines TRBV5-1 with TRBJ2-2, with 7 bases lining up with TRBD1. CDR3 length equals 15 residues. Per germline, CDR1 SGHRS and CDR2 YFSETQ. With 3 bases clipped from V and 2 bases from J, the junction kept 4 bases outside the gene matches. The CDR3 is CASSWGQINTGELFF. CDR3 nucleotide sequence: TGCGCCAGCAGCTGGGGACAGATTAACACCGGGGAGCTGTTTTTT.

This chain uses TRBV19 with TRBJ2-1; 8 nucleotides agree with TRBD2. Germline CDR1 is LNHDA and CDR2 is SQIVND (reference sequence). V lost 9 bases to trimming and J lost 1 base; unmatched junction nucleotides: 11. The CDR3 loop spans 16 amino acids. The DNA for the CDR3 is TGTGCCAGCCACCGAGCGGGAGTTCCGTCCTACAATGAGCAGTTCTTC. Its protein is CASHRAGVPSYNEQFF.

V is TRBV18 and J is TRBJ2-7; 7 nucleotides align to TRBD2. This CDR3 comprises 15 residues. V lost 0 bases, J lost 2 bases, and 4 bases stayed unmatched. Looked up from germline, CDR1 is KGHSH and CDR2 is LQKENI. The CDR3 loop is CASSPPGGGAYEQYF. The CDR3 DNA reads TGTGCCAGCTCACCACCGGGGGGGGGAGCCTACGAGCAGTACTTC. The complete variable domain, with remaining parts taken from reference TRBV18 and TRBJ2-7, reads NAGVMQNPRHLVRRRGQEARLRCSPMKGHSHVYWYRQLPEEGLKFMVYLQKENIIDESGMPKERFSAEFPKEGPSILRIQQVVRGDSAAYFCASSPPGGGAYEQYFGPGTRLTVT.

CDR3 nucleotides: TGTGCCAGCAGCTTAGACCCGGGGGCCAATGAGCAGTTCTTC. Amino acids: CASSLDPGANEQFF. This chain connects TRBV11-3 to TRBJ2-1; D may correspond to TRBD1 or TRBD2 (6 bases each). Germline V lookup: CDR1 SGHNT, CDR2 YENEEA. V shed 0 bases and J shed 6 bases, with 9 bases lying between them. The CDR3 sequence is 14 residues long.

This chain links TRBV5-4 with TRBJ2-5; D gene ambiguous. CDR1 is SGHNT, CDR2 YYREEE, per germline (reference sequence). Deletions cut 2 bases from V and 5 bases from J, with 4 bases between. The CDR3 contains 11 residues. This chain's CDR3 is CASSFAETQYF. The CDR3 DNA reads as TGTGCCAGCAGCTTCGCCGAGACCCAGTACTTC.

The V call is TRBV18, the J call TRBJ1-2; 7 bases map to TRBD1. This CDR3 contains 17 residues. Germline V CDR1 and CDR2: KGHSH, LQKENI. V shed 3 bases, J shed 3 bases, and the junction held 13 bases outside the gene matches. The CDR3 coding sequence is TGTGCCAGCTCACCGGGGACGGGTCCTGGGACAGACTATGGCTACACCTTC. This codes for CASSPGTGPGTDYGYTF. The variable domain in full, completed from reference TRBV18 and TRBJ1-2, reads NAGVMQNPRHLVRRRGQEARLRCSPMKGHSHVYWYRQLPEEGLKFMVYLQKENIIDESGMPKERFSAEFPKEGPSILRIQQVVRGDSAAYFCASSPGTGPGTDYGYTFGSGTRLTVV.

This clone was found a few times. The gene calls are TRBV15 and TRBJ1-4; D ambiguous. The CDR3 length is 13 residues. The V gene's germline CDR1 is LNHNV and CDR2 YYDKDF (reference sequence). Trimming removed 4 bases from V and 5 bases from J, with 8 bases in between. The CDR3 nucleotides are TGTGCCACCAGCAAGGACGGGAATGAAAAACTGTTTTTT. It yields the protein CATSKDGNEKLFF.

This sequence joins TRBV5-4 and TRBJ2-2; 8 bases align to TRBD1. With V trimmed by 4 bases and J by 5 bases, 7 bases remained unmatched. CDR3 size: 15 residues. CDR1 is SGHNT, CDR2 YYREEE, per germline (reference sequence). The CDR3 nucleotides read TGTGCCAGCAGCAGCGTCCGGGACAGGACCGGGGAGCTGTTTTTT. Translation: CASSSVRDRTGELFF. The full variable domain, its missing parts supplied by reference TRBV5-4 and TRBJ2-2, is ETGVTQSPTHLIKTRGQQVTLRCSSQSGHNTVSWYQQALGQGPQFIFQYYREEENGRGNFPPRFSGLQFPNYSSELNVNALELDDSALYLCASSSVRDRTGELFFGEGSRLTVL.

The rearrangement uses TRBV6-6 and TRBJ2-5; 8 nucleotides line up with TRBD1. J was trimmed by 5 bases and V by 5 bases; bases with no gene match: 7. Germline V lookup: CDR1 MNHNY, CDR2 SVGAGI (reference sequence). This CDR3 has 14 amino acids. This CDR3 reads CASSPGQGRETQYF. The CDR3 DNA reads TGTGCCAGCAGTCCCGGACAGGGACGGGAGACCCAGTACTTC.